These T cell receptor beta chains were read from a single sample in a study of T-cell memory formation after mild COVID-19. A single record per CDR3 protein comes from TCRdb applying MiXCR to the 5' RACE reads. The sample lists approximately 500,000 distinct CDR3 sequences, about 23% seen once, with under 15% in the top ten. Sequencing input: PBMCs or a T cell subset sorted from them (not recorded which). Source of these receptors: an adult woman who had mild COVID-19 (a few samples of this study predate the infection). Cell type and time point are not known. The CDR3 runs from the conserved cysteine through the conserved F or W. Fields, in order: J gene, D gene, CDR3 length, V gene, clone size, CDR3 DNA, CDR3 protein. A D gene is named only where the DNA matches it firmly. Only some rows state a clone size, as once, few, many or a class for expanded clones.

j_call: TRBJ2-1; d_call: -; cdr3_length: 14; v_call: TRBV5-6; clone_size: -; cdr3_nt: TGTGCCAGCAGCTTTCGTGGGACGCGGGTGGAGCAGTTCTTC; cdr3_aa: CASSFRGTRVEQFF
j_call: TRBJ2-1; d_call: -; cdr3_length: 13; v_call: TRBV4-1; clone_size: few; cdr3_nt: TGCGCCAGCAGCCAAGGTCGGGAGCGGGAGCAGTTCTTC; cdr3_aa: CASSQGREREQFF
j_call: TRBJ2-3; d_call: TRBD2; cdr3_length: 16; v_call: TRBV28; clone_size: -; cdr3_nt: TGTGCCAGCAGTCCCCTCGGTAGCGGGAGCACAGATACGCAGTATTTT; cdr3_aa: CASSPLGSGSTDTQYF
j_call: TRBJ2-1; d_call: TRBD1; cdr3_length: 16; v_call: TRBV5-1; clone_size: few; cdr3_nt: TGCGCCAGCAGCAGAGACCCCGGGACAGGGGCCAATGAGCAGTTCTTC; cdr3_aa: CASSRDPGTGANEQFF
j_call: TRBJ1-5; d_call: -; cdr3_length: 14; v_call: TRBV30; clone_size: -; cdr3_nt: TGTGCCTGGAGTGTACGCAGGCATAATACGCCCCAGCATTTT; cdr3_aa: CAWSVRRHNTPQHF
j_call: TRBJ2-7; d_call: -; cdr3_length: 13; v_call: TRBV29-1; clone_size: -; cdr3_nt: TGCAGCGTTGTAGGGCGAAGCTCCTACGAGCAGTACTTC; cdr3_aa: CSVVGRSSYEQYF
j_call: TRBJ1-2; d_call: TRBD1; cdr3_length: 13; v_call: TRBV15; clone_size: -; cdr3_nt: TGTGCCACCAGCAGCGGACAGGTCTATGGCTACACCTTC; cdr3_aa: CATSSGQVYGYTF
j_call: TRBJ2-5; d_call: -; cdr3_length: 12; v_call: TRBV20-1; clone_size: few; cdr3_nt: TGCAGTGCTAGAGGGAGGGTGGAGACCCAGTACTTC; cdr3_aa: CSARGRVETQYF
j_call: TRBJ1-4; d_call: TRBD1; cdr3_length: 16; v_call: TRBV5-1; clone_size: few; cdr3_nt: TGCGCCAGCAGCCGGGGGACAGCGCCGGAATTTGAAAAACTGTTTTTT; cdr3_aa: CASSRGTAPEFEKLFF
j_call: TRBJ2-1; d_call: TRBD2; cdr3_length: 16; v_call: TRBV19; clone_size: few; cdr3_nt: TGTGCCAGTAGTACCCCGACTAGCGGGAGCAGCAATGAGCAGTTCTTC; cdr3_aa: CASSTPTSGSSNEQFF
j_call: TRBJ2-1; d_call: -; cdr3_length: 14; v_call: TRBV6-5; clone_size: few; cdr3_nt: TGTGCCAGCAGTTACTTCCCCGGGGGTGATGAGCAGTTCTTC; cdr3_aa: CASSYFPGGDEQFF
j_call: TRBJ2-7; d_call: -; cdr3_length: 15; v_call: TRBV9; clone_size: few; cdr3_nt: TGTGCCAGCAGCGTAGGTGGGCTAGTCGGCTACGAGCAGTACTTC; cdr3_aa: CASSVGGLVGYEQYF
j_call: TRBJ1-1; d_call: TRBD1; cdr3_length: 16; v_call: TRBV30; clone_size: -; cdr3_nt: TGTGCCTGGAGTGTACATTTTTGGACAGGGAACACTGAAGCTTTCTTT; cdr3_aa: CAWSVHFWTGNTEAFF
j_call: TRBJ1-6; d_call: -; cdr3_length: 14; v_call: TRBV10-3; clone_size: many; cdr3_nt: TGTGCCCCGTCCGGGGGACCCGATAATTCACCCCTCCACTTT; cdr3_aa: CAPSGGPDNSPLHF
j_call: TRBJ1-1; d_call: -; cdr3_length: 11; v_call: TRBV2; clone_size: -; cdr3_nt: TGTGCCAGCGACAAGAACACTGAAGCTTTCTTT; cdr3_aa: CASDKNTEAFF
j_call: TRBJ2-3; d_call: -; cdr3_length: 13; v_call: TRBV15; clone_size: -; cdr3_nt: TGTGCCACCAGCGTTTGGGGAGAGGATACGCAGTATTTT; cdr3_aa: CATSVWGEDTQYF
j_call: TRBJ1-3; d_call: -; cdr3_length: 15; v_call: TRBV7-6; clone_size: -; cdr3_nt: TGTGCCAGCAGCGTTACAGCCATCTCTGGAAACACCATATATTTT; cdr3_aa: CASSVTAISGNTIYF
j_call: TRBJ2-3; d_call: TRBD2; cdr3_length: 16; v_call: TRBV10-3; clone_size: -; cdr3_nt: TGTGCCATCCGAGGAGCCAGCGGGAGTGGCACAGATACGCAGTATTTT; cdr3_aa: CAIRGASGSGTDTQYF
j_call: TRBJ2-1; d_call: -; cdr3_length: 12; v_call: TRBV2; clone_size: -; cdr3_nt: TGTGCCAGCAGTGACAGAGACAATGAGCAGTTCTTC; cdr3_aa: CASSDRDNEQFF
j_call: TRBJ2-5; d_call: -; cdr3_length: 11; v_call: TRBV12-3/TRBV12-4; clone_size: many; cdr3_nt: TGTGCCAGCAGCTTGTCGGAGACCCAGTACTTC; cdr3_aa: CASSLSETQYF
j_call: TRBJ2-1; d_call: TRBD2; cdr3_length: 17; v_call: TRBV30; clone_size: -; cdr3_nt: TGTGCCTGGAGTTCTCAAAAGGGGGCGGGAGGGTACAATGAGCAGTTCTTC; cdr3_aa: CAWSSQKGAGGYNEQFF
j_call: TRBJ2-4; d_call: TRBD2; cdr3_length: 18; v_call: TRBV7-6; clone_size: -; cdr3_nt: TGTGCCAGCAGCCCAGGGACTAGCGGCAATCTAGCCAAAAACATTCAGTACTTC; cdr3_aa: CASSPGTSGNLAKNIQYF
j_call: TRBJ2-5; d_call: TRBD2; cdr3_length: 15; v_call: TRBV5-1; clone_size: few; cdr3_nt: TGCGCCAGCGCCGCTTCCGGGACTAGTCAAGAGACCCAGTACTTC; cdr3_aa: CASAASGTSQETQYF
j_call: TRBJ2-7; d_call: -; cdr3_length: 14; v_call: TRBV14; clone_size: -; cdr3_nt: TGTGCCAGCAGCCTCCGTGGCAGATCCTACGAGCAGTACTTC; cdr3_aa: CASSLRGRSYEQYF
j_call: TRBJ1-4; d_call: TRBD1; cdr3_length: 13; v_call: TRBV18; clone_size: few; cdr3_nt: TGTGCCAGCTCCCAAGGACAGGAAGAAAAACTGTTTTTT; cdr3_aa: CASSQGQEEKLFF
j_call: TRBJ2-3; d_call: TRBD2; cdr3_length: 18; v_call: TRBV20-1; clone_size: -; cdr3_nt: TGCAGTGCTAGAGATCCTCGTGGCGGGAGGGCCGTTGCAGATACGCAGTATTTT; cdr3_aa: CSARDPRGGRAVADTQYF
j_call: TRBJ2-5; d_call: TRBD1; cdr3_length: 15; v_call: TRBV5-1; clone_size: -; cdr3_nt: TGCGCCAGCAGCTGGAGGGCAGGGGGCCCAGAGACCCAGTACTTC; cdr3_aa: CASSWRAGGPETQYF
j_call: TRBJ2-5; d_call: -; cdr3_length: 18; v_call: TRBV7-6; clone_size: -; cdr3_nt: TGTGCCAGCAGCTTAGATGGGGCGGGGACCCGACGAAGGGAGACCCAGTACTTC; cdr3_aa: CASSLDGAGTRRRETQYF
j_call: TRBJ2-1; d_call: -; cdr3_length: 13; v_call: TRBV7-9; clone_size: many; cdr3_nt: TGTGCCAGCAGCTTTACATTAGCCAATGAGCAGTTCTTC; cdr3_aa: CASSFTLANEQFF
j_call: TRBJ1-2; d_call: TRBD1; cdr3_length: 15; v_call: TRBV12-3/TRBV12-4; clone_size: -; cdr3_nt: TGTGCCAGCAGTCCGCGACAGGGTGGAGCTCTAGGCTACACCTTC; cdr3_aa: CASSPRQGGALGYTF
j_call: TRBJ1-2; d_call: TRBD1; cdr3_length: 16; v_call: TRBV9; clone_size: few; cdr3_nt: TGTGCCAGCAGCGTAGGACAGGGCCTTCGAGACTATGGCTACACCTTC; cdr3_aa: CASSVGQGLRDYGYTF
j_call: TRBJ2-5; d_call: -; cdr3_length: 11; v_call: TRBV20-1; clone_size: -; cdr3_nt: TGCAGTGCCAGGGGCAGGCAGACCCAGTACTTC; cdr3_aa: CSARGRQTQYF
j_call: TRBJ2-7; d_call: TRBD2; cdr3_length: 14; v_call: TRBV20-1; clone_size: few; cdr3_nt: TGCAGTGCAGCTGGACTAGCGGGCTCCTACGAGCAGTACTTC; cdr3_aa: CSAAGLAGSYEQYF
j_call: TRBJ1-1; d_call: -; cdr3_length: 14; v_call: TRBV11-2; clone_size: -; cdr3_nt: TGTGCCAGCAGCCCACAGGGTGGAGACACTGAAGCTTTCTTT; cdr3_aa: CASSPQGGDTEAFF
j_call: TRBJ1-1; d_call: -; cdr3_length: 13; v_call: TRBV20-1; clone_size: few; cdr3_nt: TGCAGTGCTAGTGACAGGTTAGTTACTGAAGCTTTCTTT; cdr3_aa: CSASDRLVTEAFF
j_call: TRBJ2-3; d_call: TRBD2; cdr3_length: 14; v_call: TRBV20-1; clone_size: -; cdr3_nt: TGCAGTGCTAGGAGAGCGGGAGGCACAGATACGCAGTATTTT; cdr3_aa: CSARRAGGTDTQYF
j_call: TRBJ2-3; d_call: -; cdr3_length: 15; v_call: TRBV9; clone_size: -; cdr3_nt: TGTGCCAGCAGCGTATGGGCAGGGGAAGTAGATACGCAGTATTTT; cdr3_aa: CASSVWAGEVDTQYF
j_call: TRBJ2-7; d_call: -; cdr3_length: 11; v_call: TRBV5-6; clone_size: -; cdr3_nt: TGTGCCAGCAGCGGCGAGGGGGAGCAGTACTTC; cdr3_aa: CASSGEGEQYF
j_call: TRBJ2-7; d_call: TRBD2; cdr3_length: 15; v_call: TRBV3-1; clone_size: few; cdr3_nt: TGTGCCAGCAGCGGACGGACTAGCGGGGACTACGAGCAGTACTTC; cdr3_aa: CASSGRTSGDYEQYF
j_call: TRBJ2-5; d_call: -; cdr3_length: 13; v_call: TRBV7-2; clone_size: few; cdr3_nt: TGTGCCAGCAGCTTAGAGGTTCCGGAGACCCAGTACTTC; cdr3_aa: CASSLEVPETQYF
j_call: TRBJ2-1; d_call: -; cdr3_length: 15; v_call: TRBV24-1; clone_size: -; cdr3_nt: TGTGCCACCAGTGATCCCCCGGCAGGGGCCAATGAGCAGTTCTTC; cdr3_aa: CATSDPPAGANEQFF
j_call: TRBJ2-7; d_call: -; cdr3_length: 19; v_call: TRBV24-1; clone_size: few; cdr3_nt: TGTGCCACCAGTGAACGGACAGCCCCGACTTTCAAGAGCTCCTACGAGCAGTACTTC; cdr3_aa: CATSERTAPTFKSSYEQYF
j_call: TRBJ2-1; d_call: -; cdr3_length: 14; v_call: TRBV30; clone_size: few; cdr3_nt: TGTGCCTGGGGGGAGTACGGTGGGGTCAATGAGCAGTTCTTC; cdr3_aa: CAWGEYGGVNEQFF
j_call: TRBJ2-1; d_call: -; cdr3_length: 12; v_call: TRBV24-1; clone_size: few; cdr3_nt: TGTGCCACCAGTGATTTCGACAATGAGCAGTTCTTC; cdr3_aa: CATSDFDNEQFF
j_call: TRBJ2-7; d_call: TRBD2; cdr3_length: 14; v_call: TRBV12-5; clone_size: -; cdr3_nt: TGTGCTAGTGGTTCCGGGACTAGCGGAGACGAGCAGTACTTC; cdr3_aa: CASGSGTSGDEQYF
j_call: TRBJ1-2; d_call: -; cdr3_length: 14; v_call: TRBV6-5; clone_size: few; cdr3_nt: TGTGCCAGCAGTTACTCCCGGGGCTCATATGGCTACACCTTC; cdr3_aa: CASSYSRGSYGYTF
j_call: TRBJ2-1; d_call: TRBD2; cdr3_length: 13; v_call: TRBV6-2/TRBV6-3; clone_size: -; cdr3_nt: TGTGCCAGCAGTGCCCGACTAGCGAATGAGCAGTTCTTC; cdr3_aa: CASSARLANEQFF
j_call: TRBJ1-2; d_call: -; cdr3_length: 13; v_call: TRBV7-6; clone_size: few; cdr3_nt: TGTGCCAGCAGCCCCCTAGGGGGAAATGGCTACACCTTC; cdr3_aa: CASSPLGGNGYTF
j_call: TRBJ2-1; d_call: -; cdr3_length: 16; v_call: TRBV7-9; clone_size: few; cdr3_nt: TGTGCCAGCAGCTTAGCGATGGGGAGAGAGTACAATGAGCAGTTCTTC; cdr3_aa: CASSLAMGREYNEQFF
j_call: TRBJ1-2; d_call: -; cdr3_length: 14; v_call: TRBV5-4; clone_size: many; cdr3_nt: TGTGCCAGCAGCTTGGTGGGCGGAGCCTATGGCTACACCTTC; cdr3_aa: CASSLVGGAYGYTF
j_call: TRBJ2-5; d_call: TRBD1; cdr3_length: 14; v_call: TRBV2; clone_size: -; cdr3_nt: TGTGCCAGCAGCGCTTCAGGGACAGTAGAGACCCAGTACTTC; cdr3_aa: CASSASGTVETQYF
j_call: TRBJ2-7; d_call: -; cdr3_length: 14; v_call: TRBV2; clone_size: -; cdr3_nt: TGTGCCTCCCAGGCCAGTCCGAGCTCCTACGAGCAGTACTTC; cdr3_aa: CASQASPSSYEQYF
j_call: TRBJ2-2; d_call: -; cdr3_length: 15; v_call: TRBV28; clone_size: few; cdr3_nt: TGTGCCAGCAGCCATGGAGGACTAAACACCGGGGAGCTGTTTTTT; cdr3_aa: CASSHGGLNTGELFF
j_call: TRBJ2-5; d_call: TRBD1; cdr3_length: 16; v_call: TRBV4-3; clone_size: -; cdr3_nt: TGCGCCAGCAGCCAAGGGATCGGGACAGGGAAAGAGACCCAGTACTTC; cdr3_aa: CASSQGIGTGKETQYF